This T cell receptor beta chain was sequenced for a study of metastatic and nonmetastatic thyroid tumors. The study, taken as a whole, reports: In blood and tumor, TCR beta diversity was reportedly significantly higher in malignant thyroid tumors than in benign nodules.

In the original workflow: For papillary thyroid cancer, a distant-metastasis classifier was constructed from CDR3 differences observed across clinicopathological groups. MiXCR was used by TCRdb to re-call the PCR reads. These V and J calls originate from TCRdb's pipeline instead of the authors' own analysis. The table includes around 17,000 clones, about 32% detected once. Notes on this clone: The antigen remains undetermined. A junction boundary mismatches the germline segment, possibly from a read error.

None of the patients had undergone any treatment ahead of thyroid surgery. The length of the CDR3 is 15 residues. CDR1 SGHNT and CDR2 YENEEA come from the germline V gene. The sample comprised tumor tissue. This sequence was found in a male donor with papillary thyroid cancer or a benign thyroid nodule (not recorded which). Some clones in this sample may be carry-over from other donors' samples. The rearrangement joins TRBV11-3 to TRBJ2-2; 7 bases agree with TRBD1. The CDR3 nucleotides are TGTGCCAGCAGGGACAGGAACTCGAACACCTGGGAGCTGTTTTTT. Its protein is CASRDRNSNTWELFF.